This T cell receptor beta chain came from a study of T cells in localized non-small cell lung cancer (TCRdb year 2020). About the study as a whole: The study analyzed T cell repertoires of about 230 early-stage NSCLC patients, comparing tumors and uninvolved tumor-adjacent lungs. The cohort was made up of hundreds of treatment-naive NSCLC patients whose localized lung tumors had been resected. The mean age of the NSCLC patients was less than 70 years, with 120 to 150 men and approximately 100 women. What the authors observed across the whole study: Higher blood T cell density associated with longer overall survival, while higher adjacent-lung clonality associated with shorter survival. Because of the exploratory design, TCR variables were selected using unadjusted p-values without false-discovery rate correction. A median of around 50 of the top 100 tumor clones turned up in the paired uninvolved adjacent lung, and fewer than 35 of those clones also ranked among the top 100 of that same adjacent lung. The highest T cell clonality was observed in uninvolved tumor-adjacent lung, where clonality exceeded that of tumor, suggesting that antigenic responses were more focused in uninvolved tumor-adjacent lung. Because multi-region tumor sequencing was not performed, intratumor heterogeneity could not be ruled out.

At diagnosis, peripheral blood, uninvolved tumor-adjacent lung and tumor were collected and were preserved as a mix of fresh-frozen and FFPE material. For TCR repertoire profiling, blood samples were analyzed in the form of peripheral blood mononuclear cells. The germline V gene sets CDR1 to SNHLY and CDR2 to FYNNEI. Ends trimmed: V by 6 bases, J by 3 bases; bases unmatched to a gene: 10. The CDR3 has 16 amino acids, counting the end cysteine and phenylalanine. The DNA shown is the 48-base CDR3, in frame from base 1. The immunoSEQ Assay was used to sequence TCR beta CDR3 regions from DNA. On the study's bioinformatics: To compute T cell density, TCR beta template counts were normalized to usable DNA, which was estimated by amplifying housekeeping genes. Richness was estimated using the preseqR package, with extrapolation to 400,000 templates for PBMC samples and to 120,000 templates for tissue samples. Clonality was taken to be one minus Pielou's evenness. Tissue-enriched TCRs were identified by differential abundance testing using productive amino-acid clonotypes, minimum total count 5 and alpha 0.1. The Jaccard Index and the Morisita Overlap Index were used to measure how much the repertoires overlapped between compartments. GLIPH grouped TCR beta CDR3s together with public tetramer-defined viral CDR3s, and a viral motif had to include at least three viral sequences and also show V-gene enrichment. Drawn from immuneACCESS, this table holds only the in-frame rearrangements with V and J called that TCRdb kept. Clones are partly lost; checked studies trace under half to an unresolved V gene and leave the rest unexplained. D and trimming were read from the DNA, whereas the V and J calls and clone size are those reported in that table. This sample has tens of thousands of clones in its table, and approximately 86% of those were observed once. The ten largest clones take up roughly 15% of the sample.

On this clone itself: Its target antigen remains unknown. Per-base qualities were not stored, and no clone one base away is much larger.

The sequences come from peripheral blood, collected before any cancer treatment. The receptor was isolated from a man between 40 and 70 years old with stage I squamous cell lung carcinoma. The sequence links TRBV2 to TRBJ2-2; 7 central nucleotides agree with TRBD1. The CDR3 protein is CASSHRITGDTGELFF. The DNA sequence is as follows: TGTGCCAGCAGCCACAGAATTACAGGGGACACCGGGGAGCTGTTTTTT.